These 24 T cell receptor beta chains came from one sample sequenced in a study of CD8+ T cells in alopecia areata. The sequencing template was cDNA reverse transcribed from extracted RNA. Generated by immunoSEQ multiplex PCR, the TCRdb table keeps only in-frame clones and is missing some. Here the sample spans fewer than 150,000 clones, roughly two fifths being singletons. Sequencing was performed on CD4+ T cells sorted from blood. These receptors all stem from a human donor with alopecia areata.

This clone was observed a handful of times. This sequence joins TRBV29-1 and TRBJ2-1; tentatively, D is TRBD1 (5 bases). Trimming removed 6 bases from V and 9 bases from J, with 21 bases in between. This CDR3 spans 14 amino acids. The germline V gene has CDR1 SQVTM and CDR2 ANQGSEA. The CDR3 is CSVDPGTGFGEQFF. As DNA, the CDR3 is TGCAGCGTGGACCCGGGCACAGGATTCGGTGAGCAGTTCTTC.

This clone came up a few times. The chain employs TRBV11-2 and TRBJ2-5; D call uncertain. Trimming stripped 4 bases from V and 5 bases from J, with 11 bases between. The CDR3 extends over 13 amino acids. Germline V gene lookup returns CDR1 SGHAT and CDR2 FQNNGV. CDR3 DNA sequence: TGTGCCAGCAGCTCCCAAGTAAGGGAGACCCAGTACTTC. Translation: CASSSQVRETQYF.

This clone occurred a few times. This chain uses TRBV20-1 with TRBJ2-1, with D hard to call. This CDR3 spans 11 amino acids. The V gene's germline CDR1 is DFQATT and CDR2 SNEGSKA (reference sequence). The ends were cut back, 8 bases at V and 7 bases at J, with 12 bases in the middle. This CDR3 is CSSGLLNEQFF. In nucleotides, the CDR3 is TGCAGTTCGGGTCTTCTAAATGAGCAGTTCTTC.

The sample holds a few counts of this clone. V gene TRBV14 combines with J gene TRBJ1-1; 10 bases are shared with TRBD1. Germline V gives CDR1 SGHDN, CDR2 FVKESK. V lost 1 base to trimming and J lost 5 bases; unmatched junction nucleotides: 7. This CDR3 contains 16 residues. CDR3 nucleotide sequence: TGTGCCAGCAGCCAAGTCTACGGGACAGGGGAAACTGAAGCTTTCTTT. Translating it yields CASSQVYGTGETEAFF.

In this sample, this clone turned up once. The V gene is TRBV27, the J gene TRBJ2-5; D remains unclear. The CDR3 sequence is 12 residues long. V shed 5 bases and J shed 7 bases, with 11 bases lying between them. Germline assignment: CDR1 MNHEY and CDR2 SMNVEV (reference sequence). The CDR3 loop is CASSPHLATQYF. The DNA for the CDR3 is TGTGCCAGCAGTCCCCACCTCGCGACCCAGTACTTC.

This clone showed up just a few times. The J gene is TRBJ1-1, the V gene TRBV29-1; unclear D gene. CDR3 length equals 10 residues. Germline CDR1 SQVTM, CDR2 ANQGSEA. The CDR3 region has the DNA TGCCAGGCAGGTAACACTGAAGCTTTCTTT. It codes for CQAGNTEAFF.

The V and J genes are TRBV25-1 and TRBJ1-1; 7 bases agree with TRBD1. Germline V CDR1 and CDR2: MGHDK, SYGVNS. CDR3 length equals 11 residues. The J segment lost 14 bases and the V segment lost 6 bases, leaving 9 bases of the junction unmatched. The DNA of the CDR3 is TGTGCCAGCAGCCCCGGGACAGTCGTGTTCTTT. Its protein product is CASSPGTVVFF.

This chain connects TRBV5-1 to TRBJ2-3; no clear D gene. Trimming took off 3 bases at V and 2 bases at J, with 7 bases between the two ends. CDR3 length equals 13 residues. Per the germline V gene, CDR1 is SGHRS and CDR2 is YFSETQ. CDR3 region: CASSSTPTDTQYF. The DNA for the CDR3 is TGCGCCAGCAGCTCAACCCCCACAGATACGCAGTATTTT.

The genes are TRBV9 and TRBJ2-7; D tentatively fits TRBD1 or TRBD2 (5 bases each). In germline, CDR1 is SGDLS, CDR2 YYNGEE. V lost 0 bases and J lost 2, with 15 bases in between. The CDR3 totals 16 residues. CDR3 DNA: TGTGCCAGCAGCGTAGCGGGGACCACTGGGCCCTACGAGCAGTACTTC. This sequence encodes CASSVAGTTGPYEQYF.

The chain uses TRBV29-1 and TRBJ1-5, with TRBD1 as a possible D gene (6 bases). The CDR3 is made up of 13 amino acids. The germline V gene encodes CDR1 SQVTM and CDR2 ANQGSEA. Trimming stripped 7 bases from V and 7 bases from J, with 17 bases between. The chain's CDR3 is CSAMTGRDQPQHF. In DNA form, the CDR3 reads TGCAGCGCCATGACAGGAAGGGACCAGCCCCAGCATTTT.

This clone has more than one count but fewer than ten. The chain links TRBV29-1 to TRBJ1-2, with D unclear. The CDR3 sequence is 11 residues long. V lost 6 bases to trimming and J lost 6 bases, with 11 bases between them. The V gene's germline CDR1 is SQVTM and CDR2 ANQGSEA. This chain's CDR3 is CSVLSVNGYTF. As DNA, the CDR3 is TGCAGCGTCCTTTCAGTGAATGGCTACACCTTC.

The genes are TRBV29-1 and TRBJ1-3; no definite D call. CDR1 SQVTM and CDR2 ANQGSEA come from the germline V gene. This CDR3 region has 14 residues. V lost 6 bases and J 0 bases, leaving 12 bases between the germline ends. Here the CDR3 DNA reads TGCAGCGTCCTGAATTTGGCCTCTGGAAACACCATATATTTT. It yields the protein CSVLNLASGNTIYF.

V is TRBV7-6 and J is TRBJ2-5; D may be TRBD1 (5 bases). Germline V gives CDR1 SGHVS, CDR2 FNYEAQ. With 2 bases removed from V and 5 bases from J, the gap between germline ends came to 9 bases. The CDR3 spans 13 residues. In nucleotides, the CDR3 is TGTGCCAGCAGCTTACAGGGCGTGGAGACCCAGTACTTC. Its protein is CASSLQGVETQYF.

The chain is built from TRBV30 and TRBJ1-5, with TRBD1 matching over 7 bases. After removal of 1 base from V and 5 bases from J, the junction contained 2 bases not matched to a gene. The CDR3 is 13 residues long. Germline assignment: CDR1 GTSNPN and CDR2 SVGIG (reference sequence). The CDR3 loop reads CAWSEGGHQPQHF. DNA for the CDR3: TGTGCCTGGAGTGAAGGGGGCCATCAGCCCCAGCATTTT.

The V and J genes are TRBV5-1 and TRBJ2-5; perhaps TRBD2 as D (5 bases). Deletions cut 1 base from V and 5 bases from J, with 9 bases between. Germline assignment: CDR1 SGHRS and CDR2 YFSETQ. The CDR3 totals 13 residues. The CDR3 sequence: CASSLMGGETQYF. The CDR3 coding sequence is TGCGCCAGCAGCTTGATGGGCGGGGAGACCCAGTACTTC.

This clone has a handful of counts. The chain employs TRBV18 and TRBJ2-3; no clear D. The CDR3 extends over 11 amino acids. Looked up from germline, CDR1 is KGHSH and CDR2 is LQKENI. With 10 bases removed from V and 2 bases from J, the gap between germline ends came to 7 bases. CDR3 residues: CATDTTDTQYF. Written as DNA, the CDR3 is TGTGCCACCGACACCACAGATACGCAGTATTTT.

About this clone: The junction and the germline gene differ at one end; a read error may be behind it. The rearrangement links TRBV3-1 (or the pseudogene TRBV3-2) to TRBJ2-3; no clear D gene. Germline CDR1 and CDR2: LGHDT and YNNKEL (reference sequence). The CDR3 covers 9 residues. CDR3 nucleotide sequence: TGTGCCAGCAGCCAAGATCCAGTATTT. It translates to CASSQDPVF.

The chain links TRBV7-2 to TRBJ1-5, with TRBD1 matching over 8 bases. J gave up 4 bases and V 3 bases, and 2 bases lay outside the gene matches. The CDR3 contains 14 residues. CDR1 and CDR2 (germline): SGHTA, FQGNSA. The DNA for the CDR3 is TGTGCCAGCAGCTTGACAGGGGTAAATCAGCCCCAGCATTTT. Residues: CASSLTGVNQPQHF.

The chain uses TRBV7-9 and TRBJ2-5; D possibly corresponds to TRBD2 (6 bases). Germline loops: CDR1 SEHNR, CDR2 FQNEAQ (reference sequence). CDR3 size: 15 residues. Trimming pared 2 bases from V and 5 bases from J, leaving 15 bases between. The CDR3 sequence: CASSLPVYREETQYF. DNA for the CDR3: TGTGCCAGCAGCTTACCGGTCTACCGGGAGGAGACCCAGTACTTC. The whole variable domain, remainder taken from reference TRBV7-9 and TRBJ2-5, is DTGVSQNPRHKITKRGQNVTFRCDPISEHNRLYWYRQTLGQGPEFLTYFQNEAQLEKSRLLSDRFSAERPKGSFSTLEIQRTEQGDSAMYLCASSLPVYREETQYFGPGTRLLVL.

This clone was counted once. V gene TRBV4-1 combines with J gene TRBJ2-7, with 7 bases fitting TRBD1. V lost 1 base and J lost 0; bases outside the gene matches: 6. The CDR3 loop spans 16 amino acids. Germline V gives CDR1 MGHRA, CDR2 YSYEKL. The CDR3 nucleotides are TGCGCCAGCAGCCAAGGCACGGACAGGCCCTCCTACGAGCAGTACTTC. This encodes CASSQGTDRPSYEQYF.

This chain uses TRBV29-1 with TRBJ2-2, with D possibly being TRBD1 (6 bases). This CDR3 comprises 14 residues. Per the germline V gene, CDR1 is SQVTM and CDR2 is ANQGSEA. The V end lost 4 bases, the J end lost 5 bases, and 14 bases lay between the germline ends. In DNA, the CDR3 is TGCAGCGTTGTGCTCACAGGGATAACCGGGGAGCTGTTTTTT. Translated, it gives CSVVLTGITGELFF.

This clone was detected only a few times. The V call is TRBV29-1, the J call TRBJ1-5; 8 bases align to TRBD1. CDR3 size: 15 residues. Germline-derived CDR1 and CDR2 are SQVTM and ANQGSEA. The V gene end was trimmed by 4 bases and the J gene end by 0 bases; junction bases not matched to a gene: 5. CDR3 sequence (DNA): TGCAGCGTTGGCCAGGGGGCGGATAGCAATCAGCCCCAGCATTTT. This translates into CSVGQGADSNQPQHF.

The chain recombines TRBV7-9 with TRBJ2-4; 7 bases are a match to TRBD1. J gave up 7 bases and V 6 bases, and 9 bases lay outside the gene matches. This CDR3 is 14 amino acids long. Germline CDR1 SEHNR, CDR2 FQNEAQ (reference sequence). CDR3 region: CASSRGQRHNIQYF. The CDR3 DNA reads TGTGCCAGCAGTAGGGGGCAGCGCCACAACATTCAGTACTTC.

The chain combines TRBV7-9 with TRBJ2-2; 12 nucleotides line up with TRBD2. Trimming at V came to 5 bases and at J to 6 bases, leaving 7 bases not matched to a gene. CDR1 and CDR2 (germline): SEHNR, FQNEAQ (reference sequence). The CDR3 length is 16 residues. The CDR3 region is CASSLGLAGSAGELFF. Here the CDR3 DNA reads TGTGCCAGCAGCCTCGGACTAGCGGGATCGGCCGGGGAGCTGTTTTTT.